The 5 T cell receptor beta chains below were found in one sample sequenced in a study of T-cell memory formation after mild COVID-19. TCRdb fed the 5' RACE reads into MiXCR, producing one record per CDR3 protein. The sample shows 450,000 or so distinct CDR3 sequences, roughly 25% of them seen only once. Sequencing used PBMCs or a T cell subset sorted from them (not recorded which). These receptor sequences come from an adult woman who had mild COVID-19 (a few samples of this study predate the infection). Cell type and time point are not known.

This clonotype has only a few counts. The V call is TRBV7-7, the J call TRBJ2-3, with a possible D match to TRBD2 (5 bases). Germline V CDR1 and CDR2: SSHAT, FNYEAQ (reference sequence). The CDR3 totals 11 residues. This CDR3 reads CATGRGDAQYF. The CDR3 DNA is TGTGCTACGGGGAGAGGCGATGCGCAGTATTTT.

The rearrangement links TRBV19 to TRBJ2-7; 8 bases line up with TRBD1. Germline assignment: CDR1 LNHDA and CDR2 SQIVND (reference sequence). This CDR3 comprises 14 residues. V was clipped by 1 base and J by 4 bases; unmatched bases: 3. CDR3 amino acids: CASSIAGGEYEQYF. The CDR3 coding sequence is TGTGCCAGTAGTATAGCAGGGGGCGAATACGAGCAGTACTTC.

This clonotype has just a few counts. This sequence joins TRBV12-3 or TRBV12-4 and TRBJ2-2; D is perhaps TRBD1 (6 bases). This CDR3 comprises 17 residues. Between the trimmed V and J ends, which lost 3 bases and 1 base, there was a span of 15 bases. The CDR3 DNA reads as TGTGCCAGCAGTTTCGTAACAGGGCTCATGAACACCGGGGAGCTGTTTTTT. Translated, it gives CASSFVTGLMNTGELFF.

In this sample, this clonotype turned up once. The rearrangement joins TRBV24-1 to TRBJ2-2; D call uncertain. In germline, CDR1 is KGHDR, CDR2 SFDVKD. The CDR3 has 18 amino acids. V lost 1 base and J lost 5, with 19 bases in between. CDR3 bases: TGTGCCACCAGTGATTTCCCCCTTAATGGGGTCGGAACCGGGGAGCTGTTTTTT. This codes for CATSDFPLNGVGTGELFF.

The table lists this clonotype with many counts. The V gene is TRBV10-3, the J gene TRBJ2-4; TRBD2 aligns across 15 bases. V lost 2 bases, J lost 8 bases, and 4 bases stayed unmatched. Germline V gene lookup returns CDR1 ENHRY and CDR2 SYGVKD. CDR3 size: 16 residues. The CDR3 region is CAISEGTSGRSDIQYF. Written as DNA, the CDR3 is TGTGCCATCAGTGAGGGGACTAGCGGGAGGTCTGACATTCAGTACTTC.